The present T cell receptor (beta chain) was sequenced within a study of blood T cell repertoires in COVID-19 (dated by TCRdb to the early 2020s). A note on the overall study: The collaborator samples originated in the United States, Italy and Spain and spanned the acute and convalescent phases of COVID-19. Where available, HLA class I and class II types were obtained from metadata supplied by the sample provider rather than from assay-based typing. The material from the prospective study consisted of cDNA or gDNA derived from T cells, B-cell-depleted T cells, or PBMCs. Samples came from the ongoing ImmuneRACE study (first 160 participants) plus 1,254 subjects from 6 global collaborators. The sample metadata nearly always contained a de-identified subject ID, COVID-19 status, age in years and sex. The dataset comprised deeply sampled blood TCRbeta repertoires from subjects exposed to, actively infected with, or recovered from COVID-19. The repertoires were made available in a free public database intended to serve as a resource for research on the immune response to SARS-CoV-2.

V loses 5 bases at its end and J loses 8 bases; junction bases beyond the gene matches: 8. For CDR1 and CDR2, the germline V gene (reference sequence) lists MNHNY and SVGAGI. From the cysteine through the phenylalanine, the CDR3 covers 15 amino acids. Just the 45-base CDR3 DNA is kept, in frame starting at base 1. In regard to this clone: It has no known antigen specificity. Per-base quality was not reported, and no clone a single base away is much larger than it.

Collaborating institutions collected whole blood in K2EDTA tubes following their own protocols. For TCRbeta analysis, collaborators shipped samples as frozen whole blood, isolated PBMCs, or DNA extracted from either of those sample types. TCRbeta CDR3 regions were amplified from genomic DNA using the immunoSEQ Assay, a bias-controlled multiplex PCR. Under the source paper's analysis protocol: Nucleated cell counts per sample were estimated from amplification of reference gene primers within the assay. Sequence reads were collapsed and filtered to measure the absolute abundance of every unique TCRbeta CDR3 rearrangement. For each sample, productive Simpson clonality was calculated as the square root of Simpson's diversity index across productive rearrangements. As stored in TCRdb, this immuneACCESS dataset retains in-frame rearrangements with V and J assigned. A fraction of the clones does not appear; measured against another copy, unresolved V genes explain less than half of the discrepancy, and the remainder lacks a known reason. V and J calls and clone size are copied from that table; D and trimming were computed from the DNA. The sample profile shows 150,000 to 200,000 clones; 80% to 85% of them were found once. The top ten clonotypes cover about 6% of the sample.

Broad study findings and their caveats: The quantity of clinical and demographic metadata differed by source and by participant and was supplied without curation.

The receptor was isolated from a woman between 40 and 55 years old with acute or convalescent COVID-19. This chain joins TRBV6-6 to TRBJ2-1, and 11 bases in between align with TRBD2. The sequenced sample was peripheral blood. Read as DNA, the sequence is TGTGCCAGCAGTCCGGTAGCGGGAGGGTTTGATGAGCAGTTCTTC. Its translation is CASSPVAGGFDEQFF.